A selection of T cell receptor beta chains follows, all from one sample in a study of brain metastases from non-small cell lung cancer. The repertoire was sequenced with immunoSEQ multiplex PCR; TCRdb's copy has only in-frame clones and lacks some. This sample has around 3,100 clones, with 78% found just once. Sequenced material: primary lung tumor tissue. These receptors all come from a donor aged 40 or over with non-small cell lung cancer. Both conserved end residues are part of each CDR3. D genes are given only for firm matches. Not every row has a clone size; where given, it reads once, few, many or a size class.

J gene,V gene,D gene,clone size,CDR3 DNA,CDR3 protein
TRBJ1-2,TRBV6-5,-,-,TGTGCCAGCAATTACCTTTGGGGACCTTCTAACTATGGCTACACCTTC,CASNYLWGPSNYGYTF
TRBJ2-5,TRBV21-1,-,-,TGTGCCAGCAGCAACCGGAACCCCCAAGAGACCCAGTACTTC,CASSNRNPQETQYF
TRBJ1-4,TRBV7-2,TRBD1,-,TGTGCCAGCGGGAGCGGGACAGGGGAGGGGAATGAAAAACTGTTTTTT,CASGSGTGEGNEKLFF
TRBJ2-6,TRBV5-4,-,-,TGTGCCAGCAGCTTGTCATCAGGGTACGGGGCCAACGTCCTGACTTTC,CASSLSSGYGANVLTF
TRBJ2-1,TRBV19,TRBD2,-,TGTGCCAGTAGGCGGACTAGCGGGGGCTACAATGAGCAGTTCTTC,CASRRTSGGYNEQFF
TRBJ1-2,TRBV5-6,TRBD1,-,TGTGCCAGCAGCTCCGGGACAGGGGCAAGCGGCTACACCTTC,CASSSGTGASGYTF
TRBJ2-3,TRBV24-1,-,few,TGTGCCACCAGTGATTTATGGGGTGGGGGAACGCAGTATTTT,CATSDLWGGGTQYF
TRBJ1-1,TRBV6-4,-,-,TGTGCCAGCAGTCAAGTTAGTACGGGGAAAGCTTTCTTT,CASSQVSTGKAFF
TRBJ1-1,TRBV18,-,once,TGTGCCAGCTCCCAGGGCGGCAACACTGAAGCTTTCTTT,CASSQGGNTEAFF
TRBJ2-5,TRBV19,-,-,TGTGCCAGTAGTATAGTACAGGGACCCGGGGTTGAGACCCAGTACTTC,CASSIVQGPGVETQYF
TRBJ2-5,TRBV5-4,-,once,TGTGCCAGCAGCCCGTGGGGGCGGAAAAAGACCCAGTACTTC,CASSPWGRKKTQYF
TRBJ2-2,TRBV3-1/TRBV3-2,-,-,TGTGCCAGCCGGAGGGTGGTTCGCGGGGAGCTGTTTTTT,CASRRVVRGELFF
TRBJ1-5,TRBV6-5,-,-,TGTGCCAGCAGGGGGAGGATGGATCAGCCCCAGCATTTT,CASRGRMDQPQHF
TRBJ1-6,TRBV19,-,-,TGTGCCAGTAGCTGGGCCCTCGGTGACAATTCACCCCTCCACTTT,CASSWALGDNSPLHF
TRBJ2-5,TRBV7-2,-,-,TGTGCCAGTAGCTTAGTACAGGGTAGAGAGACCCAGTACTTC,CASSLVQGRETQYF
TRBJ2-1,TRBV28,-,-,TGTGCCAGCAGTTTTCCCAACCACGATGAGCAGTTCTTC,CASSFPNHDEQFF
TRBJ2-7,TRBV5-1,TRBD2,-,TGCGCCAGCAGCTTGGTTAGCGGGGGGAGCCTCTACGAGCAGTACTTC,CASSLVSGGSLYEQYF
TRBJ2-7,TRBV7-9,-,-,TGTGCCAGCAGCTTCCTGGACGGTCGCTGGGAGCAGTACTTC,CASSFLDGRWEQYF
TRBJ1-1,TRBV28,-,-,TGTGCCAGCAGTTTGACTTGGGGGCTGGGCACTGAAGCTTTCTTT,CASSLTWGLGTEAFF
TRBJ2-5,TRBV10-3,TRBD1,few,TGTGCCATCAGTGAGTCGAGAGGGCAGGGGGCAGAAGAGACCCAGTACTTC,CAISESRGQGAEETQYF
TRBJ1-2,TRBV18,-,-,TGTGCCAGCTCACCAATGTTGGACGTACCCGATGGCTACACCTTC,CASSPMLDVPDGYTF
TRBJ2-7,TRBV27,TRBD1,once,TGTGCCAGCAGTTTAGGGACAGGGGCCTACGAGCAGTACTTC,CASSLGTGAYEQYF
TRBJ1-5,TRBV6-2/TRBV6-3,TRBD1,once,TGTGCCAGCAGACCTACAGGGGTGTCGGGCAATCAGCCCCAGCATTTT,CASRPTGVSGNQPQHF